This T cell receptor (beta chain) originates from a study of blood T cells in healthy people across ages. Alongside a J-beta primer mix, a sample-barcoded 5' primer served in a second PCR lasting about 7 to 11 cycles. Via MiXCR, TCRdb re-called the 5' RACE reads, giving one row per CDR3 protein. The table includes 800,000 to 900,000 distinct CDR3 sequences, under 80% detected once. In germline, CDR1 is SGHDN, CDR2 FVKESK. This CDR3 comprises 13 residues. Trimming removed 3 bases from V and 5 bases from J, with 8 bases in between. This sequence joins TRBV14 and TRBJ2-1; D unclear. This TCR was sampled from a man aged 25-45 years in good health. Material for sequencing was blood. CDR3 nucleotides: TGTGCCAGCAGCCATTCCAGCAACAATGAGCAGTTCTTC. Its translation: CASSHSSNNEQFF. Filled out from reference TRBV14 and TRBJ2-1, the complete variable domain reads EAGVTQFPSHSVIEKGQTVTLRCDPISGHDNLYWYRRVMGKEIKFLLHFVKESKQDESGMPNNRFLAERTGGTYSTLKVQPAELEDSGVYFCASSHSSNNEQFFGPGTRLTVL.